These 22 T cell receptor beta chains were all obtained from the same sample, sequenced in a study of PD-1 blockade in classical Hodgkin lymphoma (dated by TCRdb to 2019 to 2021). This specimen's time point label, interpreted: cycle 1 day 1 (C1D1), immediately before nivolumab initiation. Relapse after autologous stem cell transplantation had occurred in all trial patients, and cohorts A, B and C were distinguished by prior brentuximab vedotin exposure. The library was prepared using the immunoSEQ multiplex PCR assay. In TCRdb, the immuneACCESS table is reduced to in-frame sequences with V and J assigned. These tables do not hold every clone; where another copy was compared, an unresolved V gene accounts for under half, and the others remain unexplained. The sample table holds 60,000 or so clones, of which 90% were seen once. 7.5% to 10% of the sample lies in the top ten. The sample consisted of peripheral blood mononuclear cells (PBMCs), taken at baseline. The source of these receptors is a human donor with classical Hodgkin lymphoma.

The V call is TRBV6-1, the J call TRBJ1-2, with D unresolved. In germline, CDR1 is MNHNS, CDR2 SASEGT. Trimming stripped 8 bases from V and 8 bases from J, with 9 bases between. There are 10 residues in the CDR3. DNA for the CDR3: TGTGCCAGCTGGGAGTACGGCTACACCTTC. It translates to CASWEYGYTF.

This chain connects TRBV25-1 to TRBJ1-6; no firm D call. With 2 bases removed from V and 0 bases from J, the gap between germline ends came to 2 bases. Looked up from germline, CDR1 is MGHDK and CDR2 is SYGVNS. The CDR3 sequence is 14 residues long. CDR3 region: CASSERSYNSPLHF. The CDR3 DNA follows: TGTGCCAGCAGTGAACGCTCCTATAATTCACCCCTCCACTTT.

V usage is TRBV11-2 and J usage is TRBJ1-5; D not certain. The CDR3 covers 13 residues. Between the trimmed V and J ends, which lost 3 bases and 6 bases, there was a span of 9 bases. CDR1 and CDR2 from the germline V gene are SGHAT and FQNNGV. For the CDR3, the DNA is TGTGCCAGCAGCTTGCAGGTTGGTCAGCCCCAGCATTTT. Its translation: CASSLQVGQPQHF. The complete variable domain, with remaining parts taken from reference TRBV11-2 and TRBJ1-5, reads EAGVAQSPRYKIIEKRQSVAFWCNPISGHATLYWYQQILGQGPKLLIQFQNNGVVDDSQLPKDRFSAERLKGVDSTLKIQPAKLEDSAVYLCASSLQVGQPQHFGDGTRLSIL.

V usage is TRBV7-6 and J usage is TRBJ2-6; unclear D gene. V was cut by 5 bases and J by 5 bases, with 19 bases left in between. This CDR3 has 17 amino acids. Germline V lookup: CDR1 SGHVS, CDR2 FNYEAQ. CDR3 region: CASSPESSQSRANVLTF. The CDR3 nucleotides are TGTGCCAGCAGCCCGGAATCCTCACAAAGTCGGGCCAACGTCCTGACTTTC.

This clone was observed a few times. This chain links TRBV19 with TRBJ1-4; D is possibly TRBD1 (5 bases). The CDR3 runs 15 residues. CDR1 LNHDA and CDR2 SQIVND come from the germline V gene (reference sequence). The V gene lost 5 bases and the J gene lost 2 bases, with 12 bases spanning the gap. CDR3 sequence (DNA): TGTGCCAGTAGTCCTTCAGGGCAGACTAATGAAAAACTGTTTTTT. Its protein is CASSPSGQTNEKLFF.

The chain has TRBV6-1 and TRBJ1-1; TRBD1 might be the D (6 bases). V shed 4 bases and J shed 2 bases, with 14 bases lying between them. The CDR3 totals 15 residues. Germline CDR1 is MNHNS and CDR2 is SASEGT. The CDR3 region is CASSAPTGRNTEAFF. CDR3 DNA: TGTGCCAGCAGTGCTCCCACAGGGCGCAACACTGAAGCTTTCTTT.

The rearrangement joins TRBV25-1 to TRBJ1-1, with TRBD1 matching over 8 bases. CDR1 and CDR2 from the germline V gene are MGHDK and SYGVNS. The V segment lost 8 bases and the J segment 1 base; nucleotides outside the gene matches: 3. The CDR3 consists of 13 residues. DNA for the CDR3: TGTGCCAGCGGGGACAGGAAGAACACTGAAGCTTTCTTT. It encodes CASGDRKNTEAFF.

The rearrangement uses TRBV28 and TRBJ1-4; possibly TRBD1 for D (5 bases). Germline V gene lookup returns CDR1 MDHEN and CDR2 SYDVKM. V was trimmed by 6 bases and J by 0 bases, leaving 20 bases between them. The CDR3 runs to 18 residues. CDR3 bases: TGTGCCAGCAGCCCATCCTGGGACCGACGTGCAACTAATGAAAAACTGTTTTTT. It is translated as CASSPSWDRRATNEKLFF.

CDR3: CASSLGTSGNQETQYF. CDR3 DNA sequence: TGTGCCAGCAGCTTAGGGACTAGCGGGAATCAAGAGACCCAGTACTTC. The V gene is TRBV7-3, the J gene TRBJ2-5; the match to TRBD2 covers 13 bases. This CDR3 comprises 16 residues. CDR1 and CDR2 (germline): SGHTA, FQGTGA. Unmatched junction bases numbered 2, after V lost 2 bases and J lost 2 bases.

V gene TRBV7-3 combines with J gene TRBJ2-2; D uncertain. The CDR3 has 14 residues. V shed 3 bases and J shed 1 base, with 6 bases lying between them. The V gene's germline CDR1 is SGHTA and CDR2 FQGTGA. CDR3 protein: CASSLGRNTGELFF. The DNA of the CDR3 is TGTGCCAGCAGCTTGGGCCGGAACACCGGGGAGCTGTTTTTT.

The gene calls are TRBV7-9 and TRBJ2-2; 9 bases agree with TRBD1. Trimming took 5 bases from V and 6 from J; bases not matched to a gene: 10. The CDR3 is 16 residues long. Germline V CDR1 and CDR2: SEHNR, FQNEAQ (reference sequence). Here the CDR3 DNA reads TGTGCCAGCAGCCGGGGGACAGGGAGTTATCCCGGGGAGCTGTTTTTT. Protein sequence: CASSRGTGSYPGELFF.

The chain carries TRBV27 and TRBJ2-1, with D perhaps TRBD1 or TRBD2 (6 bases each). V was trimmed by 7 bases and J by 5 bases, leaving 18 bases between them. This CDR3 has 15 residues. CDR1 is MNHEY and CDR2 is SMNVEV in the germline V gene (reference sequence). The CDR3 DNA follows: TGTGCCAGCACCAAAGAGGGGGAGGCAAACAATGAGCAGTTCTTC. This translates into CASTKEGEANNEQFF.

The V call is TRBV27, the J call TRBJ1-2; D is perhaps TRBD1 (6 bases). This CDR3 has 14 residues. V gave up 2 bases and J gave up 0 bases, with 7 bases separating them. Germline lookup yields CDR1 MNHEY and CDR2 SMNVEV (reference sequence). In DNA form, the CDR3 reads TGTGCCAGCAGTTTAAAGGGGGCTAACTATGGCTACACCTTC. It encodes CASSLKGANYGYTF.

The chain combines TRBV6-6 with TRBJ2-2; 10 bases agree with TRBD2. CDR3 length: 15 amino acids. The V and J ends lost 4 bases and 3 bases, in that order; junction bases with no gene match: 2. Germline V gives CDR1 MNHNY, CDR2 SVGAGI (reference sequence). CDR3 region: CASSSTSGYTGELFF. The CDR3 nucleotides read TGTGCCAGCAGTTCGACTAGCGGGTACACCGGGGAGCTGTTTTTT.

V usage is TRBV2 and J usage is TRBJ2-7; 7 bases fit TRBD1. V lost 1 base and J lost 6; bases outside the gene matches: 9. CDR1 and CDR2 (germline): SNHLY, FYNNEI. This CDR3 has 15 residues. CDR3 protein: CASSEEATGIAEQYF. The CDR3 DNA reads as TGTGCCAGCAGTGAAGAAGCGACAGGGATTGCCGAGCAGTACTTC.

This chain connects TRBV5-1 to TRBJ2-3; D remains ambiguous. The V end was cut by 4 bases, the J end by 2 bases, with 14 bases between. Germline-derived CDR1 and CDR2 are SGHRS and YFSETQ. CDR3 length equals 15 residues. The CDR3 here is CASSLGQSSTDTQYF. CDR3 sequence (DNA): TGCGCCAGCAGCCTGGGCCAGTCATCCACAGATACGCAGTATTTT. The full variable domain, rest sourced from reference TRBV5-1 and TRBJ2-3, is KAGVTQTPRYLIKTRGQQVTLSCSPISGHRSVSWYQQTPGQGLQFLFEYFSETQRNKGNFPGRFSGRQFSNSRSEMNVSTLELGDSALYLCASSLGQSSTDTQYFGPGTRLTVL.

The chain couples TRBV7-3 to TRBJ2-1; D might be TRBD2 (5 bases). CDR1 is SGHTA, CDR2 FQGTGA, per germline. CDR3 size: 15 residues. V lost 1 base and J lost 5, with 12 bases in between. The CDR3 loop is CASSLNRETNNEQFF. In nucleotides, the CDR3 is TGTGCCAGCAGCTTAAACCGGGAAACTAACAATGAGCAGTTCTTC.

The chain uses TRBV11-3 and TRBJ2-7; 7 nucleotides match TRBD2. Germline CDR1 is SGHNT and CDR2 is YENEEA. The CDR3 spans 14 residues. With 4 bases clipped from V and 0 bases from J, the junction kept 3 bases outside the gene matches. The CDR3 nucleotides read TGTGCCAGCAGCTCTAGCGGTAACTCCTACGAGCAGTACTTC. This encodes CASSSSGNSYEQYF.

V usage is TRBV11-2 and J usage is TRBJ2-7, with a weak D call TRBD1 (5 bases). Germline values: CDR1 SGHAT, CDR2 FQNNGV. The CDR3 is made up of 15 amino acids. V lost 1 base to trimming and J lost 3 bases, with 13 bases between them. CDR3 amino acids: CASSLGFGHLYEQYF. In nucleotides, the CDR3 is TGTGCCAGCAGCTTAGGTTTCGGACATCTCTACGAGCAGTACTTC.

This chain connects TRBV7-9 to TRBJ2-1; D may be TRBD2 (6 bases). Deletions cut 1 base from V and 15 bases from J, with 16 bases between. This CDR3 spans 13 amino acids. Germline loops: CDR1 SEHNR, CDR2 FQNEAQ (reference sequence). CDR3 in amino acids: CASSLGGPGDLFF. CDR3 bases: TGTGCCAGCAGCTTAGGAGGGCCGGGAGATTTGTTCTTC.

The rearrangement links TRBV5-1 to TRBJ1-2; no clear D gene. The CDR3 contains 15 residues. Trimming cost V 2 bases and J 5 bases, with 16 bases left between them. Per the germline V gene, CDR1 is SGHRS and CDR2 is YFSETQ. The chain's CDR3 is CASSFREERTYGYTF. As DNA, the CDR3 is TGCGCCAGCAGCTTCCGAGAGGAGCGGACTTATGGCTACACCTTC.

The chain has TRBV9 and TRBJ2-1; 9 nucleotides match TRBD1. Germline CDR1 SGDLS, CDR2 YYNGEE. The CDR3 totals 15 residues. V was pared by 8 bases and J by 2 bases, with 8 bases of the junction left unmatched. The CDR3 DNA reads TGTGCCAGTAGTCCGGGACAGGGAACCTACAATGAGCAGTTCTTC. Translating it yields CASSPGQGTYNEQFF.